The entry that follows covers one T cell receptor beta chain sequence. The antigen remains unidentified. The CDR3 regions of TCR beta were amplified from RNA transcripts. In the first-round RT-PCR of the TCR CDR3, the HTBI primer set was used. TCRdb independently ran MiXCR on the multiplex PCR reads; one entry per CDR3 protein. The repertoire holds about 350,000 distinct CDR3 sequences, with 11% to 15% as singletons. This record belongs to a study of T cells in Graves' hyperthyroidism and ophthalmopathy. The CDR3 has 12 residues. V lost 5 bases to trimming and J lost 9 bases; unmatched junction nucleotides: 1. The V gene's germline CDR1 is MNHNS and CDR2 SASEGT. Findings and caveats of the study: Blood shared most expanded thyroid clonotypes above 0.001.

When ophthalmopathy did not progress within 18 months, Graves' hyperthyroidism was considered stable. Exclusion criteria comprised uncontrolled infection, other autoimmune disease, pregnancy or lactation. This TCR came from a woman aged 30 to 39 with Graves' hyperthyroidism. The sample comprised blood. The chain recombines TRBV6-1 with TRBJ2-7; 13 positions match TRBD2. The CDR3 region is CASSRTSGRQYF. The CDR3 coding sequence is TGTGCCAGCAGTCGGACTAGCGGGAGGCAGTACTTC.